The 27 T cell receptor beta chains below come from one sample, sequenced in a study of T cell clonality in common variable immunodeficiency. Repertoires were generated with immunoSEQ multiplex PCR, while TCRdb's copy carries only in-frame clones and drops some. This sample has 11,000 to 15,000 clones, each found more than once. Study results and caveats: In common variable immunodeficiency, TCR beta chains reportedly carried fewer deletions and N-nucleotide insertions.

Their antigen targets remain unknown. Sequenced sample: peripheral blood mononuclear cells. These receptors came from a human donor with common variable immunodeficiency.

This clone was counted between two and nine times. The CDR3 DNA, read in part, is TGTGCCAGCTCACCATTTCCCCAGGGGGATACG. Its translation: CASSPFPQGDT. Given in full, the CDR3 is CASSPFPQGDTQYF. The V and J genes are TRBV18 and TRBJ2-3; tentative D call: TRBD1 (6 bases). The read terminates 3 residues ahead of where the CDR3 ends, so the germline J gene completes it. CDR3 size: 14 residues. The germline gives CDR1 KGHSH, CDR2 LQKENI. With 2 bases removed from V and 6 bases from J, the gap between germline ends came to 12 bases.

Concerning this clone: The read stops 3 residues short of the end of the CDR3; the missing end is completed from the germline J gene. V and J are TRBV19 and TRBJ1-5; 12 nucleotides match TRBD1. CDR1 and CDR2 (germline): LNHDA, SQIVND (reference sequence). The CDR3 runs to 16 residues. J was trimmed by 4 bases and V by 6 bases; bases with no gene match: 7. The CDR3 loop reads CASRPGQGARNQPQHF. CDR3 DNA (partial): TGTGCCAGTAGACCGGGACAGGGGGCGCGGAATCAGCCC.

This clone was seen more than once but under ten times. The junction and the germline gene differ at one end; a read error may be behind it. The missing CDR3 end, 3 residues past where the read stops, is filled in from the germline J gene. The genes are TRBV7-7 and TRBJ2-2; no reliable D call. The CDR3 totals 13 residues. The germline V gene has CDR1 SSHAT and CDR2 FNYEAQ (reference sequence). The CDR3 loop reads CASSLSLGGELFF. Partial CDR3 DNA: TGTGCTAGCAGCTTAAGCCTCGGCGGGGAG.

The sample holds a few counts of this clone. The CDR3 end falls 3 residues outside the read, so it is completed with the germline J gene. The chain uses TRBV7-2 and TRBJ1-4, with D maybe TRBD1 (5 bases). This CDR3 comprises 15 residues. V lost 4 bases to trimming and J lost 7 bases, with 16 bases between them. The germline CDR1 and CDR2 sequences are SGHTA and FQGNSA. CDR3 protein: CASSWSGSRGEKLFF. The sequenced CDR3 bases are TGTGCCAGCAGCTGGTCAGGGTCGCGGGGTGAAAAA.

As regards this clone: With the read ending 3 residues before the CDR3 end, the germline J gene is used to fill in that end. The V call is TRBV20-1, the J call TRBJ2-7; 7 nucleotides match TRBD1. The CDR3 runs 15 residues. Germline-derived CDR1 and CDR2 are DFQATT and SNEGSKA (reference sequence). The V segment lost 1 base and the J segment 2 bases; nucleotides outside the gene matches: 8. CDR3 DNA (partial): TGCAGTGCTAGAGGAGAACAGGGGTTGGCCTACGAG. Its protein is CSARGEQGLAYE. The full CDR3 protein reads CSARGEQGLAYEQYF.

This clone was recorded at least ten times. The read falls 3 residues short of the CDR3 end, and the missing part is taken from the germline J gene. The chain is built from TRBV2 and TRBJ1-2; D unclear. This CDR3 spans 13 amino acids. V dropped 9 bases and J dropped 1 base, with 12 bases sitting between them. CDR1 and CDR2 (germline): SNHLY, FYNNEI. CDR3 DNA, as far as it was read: TGTGCCAGAGAGCGGACTATTAACTATGGC. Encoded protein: CARERTINYG. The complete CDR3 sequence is CARERTINYGYTF. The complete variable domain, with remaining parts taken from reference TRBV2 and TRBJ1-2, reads EPEVTQTPSHQVTQMGQEVILRCVPISNHLYFYWYRQILGQKVEFLVSFYNNEISEKSEIFDDQFSVERPDGSNFTLKIRSTKLEDSAMYFCARERTINYGYTFGSGTRLTVV.

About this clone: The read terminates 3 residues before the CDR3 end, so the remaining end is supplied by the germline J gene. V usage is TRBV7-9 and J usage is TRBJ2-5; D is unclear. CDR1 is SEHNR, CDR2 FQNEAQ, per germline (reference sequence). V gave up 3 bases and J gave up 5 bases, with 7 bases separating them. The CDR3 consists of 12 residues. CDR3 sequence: CASSFSRETQYF. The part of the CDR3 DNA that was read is TGTGCCAGCAGCTTCTCTAGGGAGACC.

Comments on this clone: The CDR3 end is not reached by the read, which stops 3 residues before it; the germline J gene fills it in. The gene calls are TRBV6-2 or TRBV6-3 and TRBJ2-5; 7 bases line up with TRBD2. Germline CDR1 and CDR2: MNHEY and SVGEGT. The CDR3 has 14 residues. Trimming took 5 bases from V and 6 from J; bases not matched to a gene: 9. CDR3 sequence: CASSPGLVAKTQYF. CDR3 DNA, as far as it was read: TGTGCCAGCAGTCCCGGACTAGTGGCAAAGACC.

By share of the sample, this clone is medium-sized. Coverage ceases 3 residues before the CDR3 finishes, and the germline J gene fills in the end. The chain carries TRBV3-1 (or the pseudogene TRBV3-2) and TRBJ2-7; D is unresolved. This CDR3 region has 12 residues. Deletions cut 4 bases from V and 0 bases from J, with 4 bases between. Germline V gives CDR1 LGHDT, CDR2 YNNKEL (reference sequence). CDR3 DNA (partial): TGTGCCAGCAGCCCAAACTCCTACGAG. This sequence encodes CASSPNSYE. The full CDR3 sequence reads CASSPNSYEQYF.

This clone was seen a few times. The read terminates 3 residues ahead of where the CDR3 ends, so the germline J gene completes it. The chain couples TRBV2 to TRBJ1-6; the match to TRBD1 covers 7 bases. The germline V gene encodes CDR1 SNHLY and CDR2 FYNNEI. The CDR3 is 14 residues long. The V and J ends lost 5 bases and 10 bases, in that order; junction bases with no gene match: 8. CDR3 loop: CASSRQGYQSPLHF. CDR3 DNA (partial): TGTGCCAGCAGTAGACAGGGATATCAGTCACCC.

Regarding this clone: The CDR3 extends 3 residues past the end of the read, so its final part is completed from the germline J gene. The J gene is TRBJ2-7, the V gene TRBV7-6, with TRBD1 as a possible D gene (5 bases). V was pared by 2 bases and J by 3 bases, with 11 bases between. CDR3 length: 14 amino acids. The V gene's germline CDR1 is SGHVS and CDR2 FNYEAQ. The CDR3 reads CASSLSSDSYEQYF. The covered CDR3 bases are TGTGCCAGCAGCTTATCCTCCGACAGCTACGAG.

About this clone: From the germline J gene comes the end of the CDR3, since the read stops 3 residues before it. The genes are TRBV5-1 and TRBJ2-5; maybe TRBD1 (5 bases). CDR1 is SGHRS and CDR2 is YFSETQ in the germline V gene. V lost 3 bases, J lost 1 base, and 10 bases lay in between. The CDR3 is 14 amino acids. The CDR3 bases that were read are TGCGCCAGCAGCTCTGGACAACGCCAAGAGACC. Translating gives CASSSGQRQET. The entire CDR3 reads CASSSGQRQETQYF.

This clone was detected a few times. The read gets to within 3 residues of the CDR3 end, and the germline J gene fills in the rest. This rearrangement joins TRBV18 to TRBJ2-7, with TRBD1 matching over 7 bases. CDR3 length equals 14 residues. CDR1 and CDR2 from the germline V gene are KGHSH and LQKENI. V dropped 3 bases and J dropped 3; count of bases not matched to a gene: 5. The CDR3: CASSPAGGDYEQYF. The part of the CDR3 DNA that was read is TGTGCCAGCTCACCCGCAGGGGGTGACTACGAG. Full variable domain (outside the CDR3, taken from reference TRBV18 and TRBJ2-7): NAGVMQNPRHLVRRRGQEARLRCSPMKGHSHVYWYRQLPEEGLKFMVYLQKENIIDESGMPKERFSAEFPKEGPSILRIQQVVRGDSAAYFCASSPAGGDYEQYFGPGTRLTVT.

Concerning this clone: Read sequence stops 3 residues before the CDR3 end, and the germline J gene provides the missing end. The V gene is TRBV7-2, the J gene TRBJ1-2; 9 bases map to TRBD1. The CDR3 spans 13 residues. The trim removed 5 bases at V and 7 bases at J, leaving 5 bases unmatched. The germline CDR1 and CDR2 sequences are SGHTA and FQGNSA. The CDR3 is CASSQGQGSGYTF. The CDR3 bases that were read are TGTGCCAGCAGCCAGGGACAGGGCTCTGGC.

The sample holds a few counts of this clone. The part of the CDR3 DNA that was read is TGTGCCAGTAGTATAGATCTATTTCAGGGGAAAGAGACC. Amino acid sequence: CASSIDLFQGKET. In full, the CDR3 is CASSIDLFQGKETQYF. The chain employs TRBV19 and TRBJ2-5; D might be TRBD1 (6 bases). Sequencing ends 3 residues short of the CDR3 end; the germline J gene provides the rest. This CDR3 comprises 16 residues. With 0 bases removed from V and 3 bases from J, the gap between germline ends came to 14 bases. Germline V gene data show CDR1 as LNHDA and CDR2 as SQIVND (reference sequence). Combining the CDR3 with reference TRBV19 and TRBJ2-5 gives the whole variable domain DGGITQSPKYLFRKEGQNVTLSCEQNLNHDAMYWYRQDPGQGLRLIYYSQIVNDFQKGDIAEGYSVSREKKESFPLTVTSAQKNPTAFYLCASSIDLFQGKETQYFGPGTRLLVL.

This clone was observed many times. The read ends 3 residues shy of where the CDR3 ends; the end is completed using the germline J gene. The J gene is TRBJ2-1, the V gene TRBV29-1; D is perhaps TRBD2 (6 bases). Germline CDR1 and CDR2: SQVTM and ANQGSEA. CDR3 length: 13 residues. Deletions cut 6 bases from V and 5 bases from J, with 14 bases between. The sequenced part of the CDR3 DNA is TGCAGCGTGCCCGGGACTCGAGACAATGAG. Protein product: CSVPGTRDNE. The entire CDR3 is CSVPGTRDNEQFF.

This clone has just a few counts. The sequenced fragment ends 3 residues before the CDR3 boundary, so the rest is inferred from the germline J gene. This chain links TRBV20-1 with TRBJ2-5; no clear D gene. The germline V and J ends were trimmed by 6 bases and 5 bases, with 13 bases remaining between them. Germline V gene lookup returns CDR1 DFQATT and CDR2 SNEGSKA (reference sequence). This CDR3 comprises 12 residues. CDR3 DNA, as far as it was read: TGCAGTGCCTTCGACATTGGGGAGACC. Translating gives CSAFDIGET. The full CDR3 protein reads CSAFDIGETQYF.

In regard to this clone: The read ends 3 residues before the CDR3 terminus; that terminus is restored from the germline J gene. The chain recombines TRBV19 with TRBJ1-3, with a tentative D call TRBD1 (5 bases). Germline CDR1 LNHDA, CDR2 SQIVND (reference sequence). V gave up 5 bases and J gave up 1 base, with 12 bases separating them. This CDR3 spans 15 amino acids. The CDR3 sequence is CASSSTGRSGNTIYF. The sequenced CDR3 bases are TGTGCCAGTAGTTCCACAGGCCGTTCTGGAAACACC.

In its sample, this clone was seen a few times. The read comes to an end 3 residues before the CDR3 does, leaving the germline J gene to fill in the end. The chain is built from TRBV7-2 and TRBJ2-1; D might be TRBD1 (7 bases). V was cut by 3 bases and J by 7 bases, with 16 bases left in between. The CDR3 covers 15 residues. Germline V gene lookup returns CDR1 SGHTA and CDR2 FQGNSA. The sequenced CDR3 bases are TGTGCCAGCAGCTTGCGGGGACAGCCTCAGAATGAG. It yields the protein CASSLRGQPQNE. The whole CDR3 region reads CASSLRGQPQNEQFF.

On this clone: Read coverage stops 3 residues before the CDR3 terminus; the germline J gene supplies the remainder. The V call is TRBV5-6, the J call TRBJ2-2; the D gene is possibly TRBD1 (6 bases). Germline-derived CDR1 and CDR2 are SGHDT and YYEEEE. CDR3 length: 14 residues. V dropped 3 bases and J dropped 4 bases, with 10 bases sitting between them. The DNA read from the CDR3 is TGTGCCAGCAGCTGGGGGCGGGTCACCGGGGAG. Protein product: CASSWGRVTGE. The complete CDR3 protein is CASSWGRVTGELFF.

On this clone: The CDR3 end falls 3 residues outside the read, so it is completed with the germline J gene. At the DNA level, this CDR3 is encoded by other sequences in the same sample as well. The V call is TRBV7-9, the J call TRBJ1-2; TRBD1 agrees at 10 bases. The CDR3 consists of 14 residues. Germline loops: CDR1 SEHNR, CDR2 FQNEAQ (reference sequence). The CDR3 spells CASSPGQGGYGYTF. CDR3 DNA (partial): TGTGCCAGCAGCCCCGGACAGGGGGGTTACGGC.

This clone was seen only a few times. The CDR3 bases that were read are TGTGCCAGCAGCCAGGGCATCCGAGACTCTGGAAACACC. Amino acid sequence: CASSQGIRDSGNT. The full-length CDR3 reads as CASSQGIRDSGNTIYF. This sequence joins TRBV7-6 and TRBJ1-3; D perhaps matches TRBD1 (5 bases). The read falls 3 residues short of the CDR3 end, and the missing part is taken from the germline J gene. Per the germline V gene, CDR1 is SGHVS and CDR2 is FNYEAQ. The V end lost 5 bases, the J end lost 0 bases, and 14 bases lay between the germline ends. The CDR3 is 16 amino acids.

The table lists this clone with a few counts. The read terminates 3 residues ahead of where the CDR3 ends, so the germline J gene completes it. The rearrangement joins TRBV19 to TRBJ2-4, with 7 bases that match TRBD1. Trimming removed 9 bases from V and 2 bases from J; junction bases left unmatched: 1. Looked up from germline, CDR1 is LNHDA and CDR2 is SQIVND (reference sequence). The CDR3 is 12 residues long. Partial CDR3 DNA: TGTGCCAGCAGGGGGACCAAAAACATT. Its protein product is CASRGTKNI. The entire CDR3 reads CASRGTKNIQYF.

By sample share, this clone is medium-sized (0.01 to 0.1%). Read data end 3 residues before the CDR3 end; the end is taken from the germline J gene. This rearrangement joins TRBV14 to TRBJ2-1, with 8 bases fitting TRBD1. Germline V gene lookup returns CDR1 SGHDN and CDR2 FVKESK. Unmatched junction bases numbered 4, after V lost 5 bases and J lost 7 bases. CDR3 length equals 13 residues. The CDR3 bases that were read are TGTGCCAGCAGCTCCCGGACAGGGAATGAG. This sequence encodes CASSSRTGNE. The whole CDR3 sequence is CASSSRTGNEQFF.

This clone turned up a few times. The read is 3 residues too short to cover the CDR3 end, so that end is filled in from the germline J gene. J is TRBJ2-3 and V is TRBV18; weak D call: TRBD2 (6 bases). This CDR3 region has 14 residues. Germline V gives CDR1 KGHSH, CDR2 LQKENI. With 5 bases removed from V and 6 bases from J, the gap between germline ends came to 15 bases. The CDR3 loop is CASSSGVVADTQYF. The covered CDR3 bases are TGTGCCAGCTCATCGGGGGTCGTGGCGGATACG.

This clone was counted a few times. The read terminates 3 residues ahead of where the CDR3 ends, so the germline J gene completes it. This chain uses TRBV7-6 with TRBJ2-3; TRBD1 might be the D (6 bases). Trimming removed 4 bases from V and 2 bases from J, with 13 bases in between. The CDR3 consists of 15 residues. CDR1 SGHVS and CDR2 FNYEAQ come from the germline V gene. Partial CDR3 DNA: TGTGCCAGCAGCTCAGGACAGTTGAACACAGATACG. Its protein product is CASSSGQLNTDT. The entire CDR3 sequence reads CASSSGQLNTDTQYF.

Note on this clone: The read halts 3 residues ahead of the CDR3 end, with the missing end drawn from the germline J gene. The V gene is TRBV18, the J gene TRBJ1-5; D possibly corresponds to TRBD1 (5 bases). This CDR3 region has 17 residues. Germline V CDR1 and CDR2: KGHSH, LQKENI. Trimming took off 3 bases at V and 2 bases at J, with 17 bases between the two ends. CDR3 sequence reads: CASSPRVGGDGNQPQHF. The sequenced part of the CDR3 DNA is TGTGCCAGCTCACCCAGGGTTGGGGGGGACGGCAATCAGCCC.